This TCR beta chain was identified during a study of shared clonotypes between healthy human individuals. Study summary: The plates for each donor numbered three CD4 naive, three CD4 memory, two CD8 naive and one CD8 memory. Study-wide results and limits: Generally, estimated richness proved larger in naive subsets than it did in memory subsets. Lower generation probabilities were found for non-shared clonotypes than for those shared by all four donors.

On this clone itself: Its antigen is currently unknown.

The assay was immunoSEQ multiplex PCR, and TCRdb's table has in-frame clones only and misses some. The sample lists 600,000 to 750,000 clones, around 77% occurring once. The V gene's germline CDR1 is MGHRA and CDR2 YSYEKL. This CDR3 comprises 15 residues. With 3 bases removed from V and 0 bases from J, the gap between germline ends came to 9 bases. The source material was memory CD4+ T cells sorted from blood. The subset here: CD45RA-negative fraction. This TCR derives from a woman aged 25 to 39 in good health. The chain recombines TRBV4-1 with TRBJ1-5; the D is unclear. CDR3 amino acids: CASSQSSNSNQPQHF. The DNA of the CDR3 is TGCGCCAGCAGCCAGTCGTCAAATAGCAATCAGCCCCAGCATTTT.